These T cell receptor beta chains were read from a single sample in a study of blood T cell repertoires in COVID-19. TCRdb's copy holds only in-frame clones and misses some; the assay was immunoSEQ multiplex PCR. The sample lists roughly 14,000 clones, around 80% occurring once. Sequencing used peripheral blood. The receptors were gathered from a woman in her fifties or sixties with active or convalescent COVID-19. Both conserved end residues are trimmed from each CDR3. The order of the fields is D gene, V gene, CDR3 protein. A D gene is named only where the DNA matches it firmly.

d_call: .
v_call: TRBV7-6
cdr3_aa: ASSQRGYSYNEQF

d_call: TRBD2
v_call: TRBV7-2
cdr3_aa: ASSSGGLVGYEQY

d_call: TRBD2
v_call: TRBV4-1
cdr3_aa: ASSQDLLAGRYEQY

d_call: TRBD2
v_call: TRBV28
cdr3_aa: ASSLTSGPTDTQY

d_call: .
v_call: TRBV27
cdr3_aa: ASSSGVSSQETQY

d_call: .
v_call: TRBV6-5
cdr3_aa: ASSPFYRVEAY

d_call: TRBD1
v_call: TRBV28
cdr3_aa: ASSRGRGRYNEQF

d_call: .
v_call: TRBV19
cdr3_aa: ASSLVATNEKLF

d_call: .
v_call: TRBV12-5
cdr3_aa: ASGLGQSGGYT

d_call: .
v_call: TRBV7-8
cdr3_aa: AISRASADYEQY

d_call: TRBD1
v_call: TRBV5-6
cdr3_aa: ASSLGQGRGYT

d_call: TRBD1
v_call: TRBV28
cdr3_aa: ASRQGALLREKLF

d_call: .
v_call: TRBV9
cdr3_aa: ASSPRRESPYNEQF

d_call: .
v_call: TRBV2
cdr3_aa: ASSDRGRANSPLH

d_call: TRBD1
v_call: TRBV28
cdr3_aa: ASSSRQGVWQPQH

d_call: TRBD1
v_call: TRBV10-3
cdr3_aa: AISATTGGLRGYT

d_call: TRBD2
v_call: TRBV7-9
cdr3_aa: ASSLARLAGVFNEQF

d_call: .
v_call: TRBV7-9
cdr3_aa: ASSLETGPGDGYT

d_call: TRBD2
v_call: TRBV4-1
cdr3_aa: ASSQDPRGGNNEQF

d_call: .
v_call: TRBV19
cdr3_aa: ASSIASSGGGYT

d_call: .
v_call: TRBV18
cdr3_aa: ASSGDKHSGNTIY

d_call: .
v_call: TRBV28
cdr3_aa: ASSFSVYEQY

d_call: TRBD1
v_call: TRBV5-1
cdr3_aa: ASSSGTDSKETQY

d_call: .
v_call: TRBV12-3/TRBV12-4
cdr3_aa: ASSNGYNEQF

d_call: .
v_call: TRBV12-3/TRBV12-4
cdr3_aa: ASSRGEQF

d_call: .
v_call: TRBV29-1
cdr3_aa: SVEIPDRGGFPEQY

d_call: TRBD1
v_call: TRBV2
cdr3_aa: ASSEDRGYYEQY

d_call: .
v_call: TRBV12-3/TRBV12-4
cdr3_aa: ASRSLGREPQH

d_call: TRBD2
v_call: TRBV7-9
cdr3_aa: ASRLARTDTQY